This TCR beta chain was obtained from a study of T cell repertoires in aging, cancer and after chemotherapy (dated by TCRdb to between 2019 and 2020). General notes on the study: Donors spanned six age groups from 30 or younger to 70 or older, with at least three individuals per group. Healthy donor control TCR repertoires were recorded over several months to years and showed clear clonal overlap across re-sampling. Approximately 8.4 million TCR reads were contained in the full dataset. To look at immunoaging and at how T cells reconstitute after chemotherapy, the study profiled TCR beta repertoires in peripheral blood from both healthy donors and cancer patients. Alongside approximately 97 healthy donors serving as a reference group, the cohort included approximately 220 cancer patients, of whom 94 had hematological cancers and approximately 120 had solid cancers. General findings and caveats noted by the study authors: In healthy donors, the decline in TCR diversity with age was mainly due to loss of richness, whereas in cancer patients loss of evenness also played a role. Compared with age-matched healthy donors, untreated patients with hematological or solid cancers had significantly lower TCR diversity and higher clonality in blood. In both cancer cohorts, median generation probability rose over the chemotherapy interval, which suggests that the repertoire was reconstituted through rebound thymic output. The authors noted that the repertoire data do not allow conclusions about immunological memory after chemotherapy.

Rearranged TRB sequences spanning V, D and J segments were amplified in a multiplex touch-down PCR with a mixed TRB-A/B primer pool. Illumina adapters and sample indices were attached to the amplicons through two consecutive PCR reactions run with Phusion HS II polymerase. The amplicons were purified from gel with the NucleoSpin Gel and PCR Clean-up kit and then assessed with Qubit and an Agilent 2100 Bioanalyzer. Sequencing of the libraries was done on an Illumina MiSeq with paired-end, single-indexed 600-cycle runs. Regarding the original processing steps: MiXCR versions 2.12 and 3.0.5 were used to process the TRB sequences. Each unique CDR3 nucleotide sequence counted as one clone, and only productive sequences with at least two reads were retained. The repertoire metrics were Shannon diversity, evenness, clonality (calculated as one minus evenness), and diversity profiles parameterized by alpha from 0 to 5. The IGoR algorithm was used to calculate generation probabilities for clones in the paired samples taken before and after chemotherapy. TCRdb ran its own pipeline on the public reads, namely fastp trimming at Q25 and MiXCR clone calling, and kept in-frame beta chains. Each record represents a unique CDR3 protein, reported with the most common genes and DNA among its rows. TCRdb assigned the V and J calls; the authors' analysis was not used. The sample table shows about 4,800 distinct CDR3 sequences, and under 25% are seen once. More than 7% of the sample goes to the ten largest clones.

This clonotype is deemed medium-sized (0.01 to 0.1%). This receptor's antigen is unknown. Base qualities are not at hand, and no much larger clone is one base apart. CDR1 SGHDT and CDR2 YYEEEE were looked up in the germline V gene. From the cysteine through the phenylalanine, the CDR3 covers 15 amino acids. Just the 45-base CDR3 DNA is kept, in frame starting at base 1. The junction carries 22 bases between V and J, which are trimmed by 3 bases and 9 bases respectively. TCR beta rearrangements were amplified from genomic DNA isolated from peripheral blood, not from sorted cells or RNA. Sequences were obtained from blood. The chain was built from TRBV5-6 and TRBJ2-7, with the D call perhaps TRBD1 or TRBD2, as 5 bases match in each case. The receptor's source is a human donor in good health. The donor label of this sample is uncertain. The CDR3 loop reads CASSSNSGASSGQYF. The nucleotides are TGTGCCAGCAGCTCGAACTCCGGGGCCTCGAGCGGGCAGTACTTC.